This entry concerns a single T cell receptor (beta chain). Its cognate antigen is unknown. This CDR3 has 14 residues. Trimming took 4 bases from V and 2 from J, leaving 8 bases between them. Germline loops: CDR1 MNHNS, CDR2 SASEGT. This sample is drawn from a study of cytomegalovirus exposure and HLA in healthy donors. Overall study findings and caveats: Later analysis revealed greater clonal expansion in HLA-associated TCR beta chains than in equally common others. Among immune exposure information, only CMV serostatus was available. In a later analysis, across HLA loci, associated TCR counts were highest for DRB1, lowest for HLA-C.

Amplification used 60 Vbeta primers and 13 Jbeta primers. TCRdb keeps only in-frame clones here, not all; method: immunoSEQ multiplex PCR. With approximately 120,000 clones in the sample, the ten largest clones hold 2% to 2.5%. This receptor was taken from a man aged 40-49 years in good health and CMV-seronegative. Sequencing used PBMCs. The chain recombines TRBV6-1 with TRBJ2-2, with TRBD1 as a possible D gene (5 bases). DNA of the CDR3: TGTGCCAGCAGTGCCGGACATAACACCGGGGAGCTGTTTTTT. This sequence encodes CASSAGHNTGELFF.